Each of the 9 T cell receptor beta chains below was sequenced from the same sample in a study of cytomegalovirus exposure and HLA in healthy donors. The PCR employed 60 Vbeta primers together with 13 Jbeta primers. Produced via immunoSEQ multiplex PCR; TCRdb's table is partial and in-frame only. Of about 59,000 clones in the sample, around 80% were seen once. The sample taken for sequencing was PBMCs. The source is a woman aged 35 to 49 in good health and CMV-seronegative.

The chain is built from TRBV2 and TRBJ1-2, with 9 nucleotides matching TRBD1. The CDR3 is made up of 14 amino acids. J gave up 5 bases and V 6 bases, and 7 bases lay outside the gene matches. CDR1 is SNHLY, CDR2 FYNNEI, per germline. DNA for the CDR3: TGTGCCAGCAGGCCTAGTGACAGGGGGTATGGCTACACCTTC. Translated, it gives CASRPSDRGYGYTF.

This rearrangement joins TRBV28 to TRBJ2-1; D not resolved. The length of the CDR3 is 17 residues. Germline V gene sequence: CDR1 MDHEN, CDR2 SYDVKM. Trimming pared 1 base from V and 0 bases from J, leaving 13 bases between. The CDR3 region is CASSLFFSTSSYNEQFF. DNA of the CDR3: TGTGCCAGCAGTTTATTTTTTAGCACGAGCTCCTACAATGAGCAGTTCTTC.

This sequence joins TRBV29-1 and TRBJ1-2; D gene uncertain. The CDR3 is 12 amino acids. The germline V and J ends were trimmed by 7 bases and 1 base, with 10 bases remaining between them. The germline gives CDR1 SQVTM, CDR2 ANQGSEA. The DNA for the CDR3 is TGCAGCGCAACTAGGGATAACTATGGCTACACCTTC. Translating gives CSATRDNYGYTF.

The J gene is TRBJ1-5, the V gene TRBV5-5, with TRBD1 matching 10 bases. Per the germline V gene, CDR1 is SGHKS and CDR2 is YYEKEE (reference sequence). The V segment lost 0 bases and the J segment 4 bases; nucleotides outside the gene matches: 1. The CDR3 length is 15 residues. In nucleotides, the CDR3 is TGTGCCAGCAGCTTGGGACAGGGGGCGAATCAGCCCCAGCATTTT. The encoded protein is CASSLGQGANQPQHF. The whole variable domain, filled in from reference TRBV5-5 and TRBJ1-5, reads DAGVTQSPTHLIKTRGQQVTLRCSPISGHKSVSWYQQVLGQGPQFIFQYYEKEERGRGNFPDRFSARQFPNYSSELNVNALLLGDSALYLCASSLGQGANQPQHFGDGTRLSIL.

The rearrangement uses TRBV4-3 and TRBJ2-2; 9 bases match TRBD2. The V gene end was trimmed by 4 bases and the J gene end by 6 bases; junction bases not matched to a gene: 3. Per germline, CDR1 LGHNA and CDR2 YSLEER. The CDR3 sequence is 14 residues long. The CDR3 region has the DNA TGCGCCAGCAGCCGTCTAGCGGGGTCCGGGGAGCTGTTTTTT. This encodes CASSRLAGSGELFF.

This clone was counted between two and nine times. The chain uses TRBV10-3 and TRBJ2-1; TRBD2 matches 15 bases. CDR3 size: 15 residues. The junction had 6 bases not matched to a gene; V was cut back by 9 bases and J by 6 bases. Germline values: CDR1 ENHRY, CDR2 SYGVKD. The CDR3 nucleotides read TGTGCCATGGGACTAGCGGGAGGTGGGCGCAATGAGCAGTTCTTC. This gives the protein CAMGLAGGGRNEQFF.

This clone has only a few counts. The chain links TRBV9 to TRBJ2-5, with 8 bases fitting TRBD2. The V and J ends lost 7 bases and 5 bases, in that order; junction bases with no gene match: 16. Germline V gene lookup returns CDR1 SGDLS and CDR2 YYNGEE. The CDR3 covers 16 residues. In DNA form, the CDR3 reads TGTGCCAGCTCCCCGGCCGGGGGGGCGGGACTTGAGACCCAGTACTTC. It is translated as CASSPAGGAGLETQYF.

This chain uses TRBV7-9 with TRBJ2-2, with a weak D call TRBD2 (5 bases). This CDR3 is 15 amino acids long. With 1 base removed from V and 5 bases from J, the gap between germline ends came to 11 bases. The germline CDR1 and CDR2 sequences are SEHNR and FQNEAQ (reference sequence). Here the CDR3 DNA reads TGTGCCAGCAGCTTAGATGGGTCGGGGACCGGGGAGCTGTTTTTT. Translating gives CASSLDGSGTGELFF.

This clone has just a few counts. The CDR3 bases are TGCGCCAGCAGCCAAGGTCTAGTGGGTATCTACGAGCAGTACTTC. Its protein product is CASSQGLVGIYEQYF. This chain uses TRBV4-1 with TRBJ2-7; D is unclear. From germline, CDR1 is MGHRA and CDR2 YSYEKL. The V and J ends lost 1 base and 3 bases respectively, with 13 bases between them. CDR3 size: 15 residues.